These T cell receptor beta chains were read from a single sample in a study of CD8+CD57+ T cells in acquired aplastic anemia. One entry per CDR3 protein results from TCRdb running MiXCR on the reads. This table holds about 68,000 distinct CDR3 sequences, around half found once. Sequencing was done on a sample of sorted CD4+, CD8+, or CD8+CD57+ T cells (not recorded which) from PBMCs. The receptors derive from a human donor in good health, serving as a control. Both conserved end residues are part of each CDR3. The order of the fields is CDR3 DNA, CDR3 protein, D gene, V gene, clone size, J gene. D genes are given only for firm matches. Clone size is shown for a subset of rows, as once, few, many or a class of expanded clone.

CDR3 DNA: TGTGCCAGCAGCTCCCTCTCGACGGCTATCTATGGCTACACCTTC
CDR3 protein: CASSSLSTAIYGYTF
D gene: -
V gene: TRBV7-9
clone size: many
J gene: TRBJ1-2

CDR3 DNA: TGCAGCGTTCTCTGGGGGGGGTTGAACACTGAAGCTTTCTTT
CDR3 protein: CSVLWGGLNTEAFF
D gene: -
V gene: TRBV29-1
clone size: -
J gene: TRBJ1-1

CDR3 DNA: TGTGCCAGCAGTGAACTTAGCGGGAGTTATTACGAGCAGTACTTC
CDR3 protein: CASSELSGSYYEQYF
D gene: TRBD2
V gene: TRBV2
clone size: many
J gene: TRBJ2-7

CDR3 DNA: TGTGCCAGCAGTTTATTGATGGGGAGGAAAACCGGGGAGCTGTTTTTT
CDR3 protein: CASSLLMGRKTGELFF
D gene: -
V gene: TRBV27
clone size: -
J gene: TRBJ2-2

CDR3 DNA: TGTGCCAGCAGCGCGGGACTAGCGCTGGATGAGCAGTTCTTC
CDR3 protein: CASSAGLALDEQFF
D gene: TRBD2
V gene: TRBV9
clone size: -
J gene: TRBJ2-1

CDR3 DNA: TGTGCCAGCAGTTACCAATTTGCGGGGGCGACAGGAAACACCATATATTTT
CDR3 protein: CASSYQFAGATGNTIYF
D gene: -
V gene: TRBV6-5
clone size: -
J gene: TRBJ1-3

CDR3 DNA: TGTGCCAGCAGCTCAGGGGGCGCGAGTGAAGCTTTCTTT
CDR3 protein: CASSSGGASEAFF
D gene: TRBD1
V gene: TRBV9
clone size: many
J gene: TRBJ1-1

CDR3 DNA: TGTGCCAGTAGTATAGTGCTGGAGGGTGAAGCTTTCTTT
CDR3 protein: CASSIVLEGEAFF
D gene: -
V gene: TRBV19
clone size: few
J gene: TRBJ1-1

CDR3 DNA: TGTGCCAGCTCACCACCGTCTGATTACGAGCAGTACTTC
CDR3 protein: CASSPPSDYEQYF
D gene: -
V gene: TRBV18
clone size: many
J gene: TRBJ2-7

CDR3 DNA: TGTGCCACCGCCGGGACAGGGGGCTCCCTTACCTACGAGCAGTACTTC
CDR3 protein: CATAGTGGSLTYEQYF
D gene: TRBD1
V gene: TRBV24-1
clone size: -
J gene: TRBJ2-7

CDR3 DNA: TGCAGCGTTGAAGGGACAGAATATGGCTACACCTTC
CDR3 protein: CSVEGTEYGYTF
D gene: -
V gene: TRBV29-1
clone size: many
J gene: TRBJ1-2

CDR3 DNA: TGTGCCAGTAGTACCAACAGGGGATGGAACACTGAAGCTTTCTTT
CDR3 protein: CASSTNRGWNTEAFF
D gene: TRBD1
V gene: TRBV19
clone size: -
J gene: TRBJ1-1

CDR3 DNA: TGTGCCAGTAGCTTTGGGGCCGGGCAGGGGGCAGGAGAGACCCAGTACTTC
CDR3 protein: CASSFGAGQGAGETQYF
D gene: TRBD1
V gene: TRBV7-6
clone size: -
J gene: TRBJ2-5

CDR3 DNA: TGTGCCAGTAGTATGATTTCAGGGAGCTATCAGCCCCAGCATTTT
CDR3 protein: CASSMISGSYQPQHF
D gene: -
V gene: TRBV19
clone size: many
J gene: TRBJ1-5

CDR3 DNA: TGTGCCAGCAGTGCTCGGACTAGCGGAAACAATGAGCAGTTCTTC
CDR3 protein: CASSARTSGNNEQFF
D gene: TRBD2
V gene: TRBV6-4
clone size: many
J gene: TRBJ2-1

CDR3 DNA: TGTGCCAGTAAAATACAACTAGCGGGATCTACAGATACGCAGTATTTT
CDR3 protein: CASKIQLAGSTDTQYF
D gene: TRBD2
V gene: TRBV19
clone size: many
J gene: TRBJ2-3

CDR3 DNA: TGTGCCAGTAAGAGCTCCTATAATTCACCCCTCCACTTT
CDR3 protein: CASKSSYNSPLHF
D gene: -
V gene: TRBV19
clone size: -
J gene: TRBJ1-6

CDR3 DNA: TGTGCCAGCAGCACGAACAGGGGCCACGAGCAGTACTTC
CDR3 protein: CASSTNRGHEQYF
D gene: TRBD1
V gene: TRBV5-5
clone size: once
J gene: TRBJ2-7

CDR3 DNA: TGTGCCAGCAGCCAAGACCTAGCGGGTCCCACCTACGAGCAGTACTTC
CDR3 protein: CASSQDLAGPTYEQYF
D gene: TRBD2
V gene: TRBV7-3
clone size: -
J gene: TRBJ2-7

CDR3 DNA: TGTGCCACCAGCACTGGACAGGGGGAGGGCTACACCTTC
CDR3 protein: CATSTGQGEGYTF
D gene: TRBD1
V gene: TRBV15
clone size: -
J gene: TRBJ1-2

CDR3 DNA: TGTGCCAGCAGTGCCGGCCGAGGAGAATCTAATGAAAAACTGTTTTTT
CDR3 protein: CASSAGRGESNEKLFF
D gene: -
V gene: TRBV25-1
clone size: -
J gene: TRBJ1-4

CDR3 DNA: TGCGCCAGCAGCCAAGGGACAGCCAACAATGAGCAGTTCTTC
CDR3 protein: CASSQGTANNEQFF
D gene: -
V gene: TRBV4-1
clone size: many
J gene: TRBJ2-1

CDR3 DNA: TGTGCCAGCAGTTTGGTCCAGGGCCCACCTATGAACACTGAAGCTTTCTTT
CDR3 protein: CASSLVQGPPMNTEAFF
D gene: -
V gene: TRBV27
clone size: many
J gene: TRBJ1-1

CDR3 DNA: TGTGCCAGCAGCCCGCCCTTTGGGGACAGCAACTCCTACGAGCAGTACTTC
CDR3 protein: CASSPPFGDSNSYEQYF
D gene: TRBD1
V gene: TRBV11-2
clone size: many
J gene: TRBJ2-7

CDR3 DNA: TGTGCCACCAGTGATTTCGGGGCGGGTAACACCGGGGAGCTGTTTTTT
CDR3 protein: CATSDFGAGNTGELFF
D gene: -
V gene: TRBV24-1
clone size: many
J gene: TRBJ2-2

CDR3 DNA: TGTGCCAGCACCTCCCCTGGGGCCAACGTCCTGACTTTC
CDR3 protein: CASTSPGANVLTF
D gene: -
V gene: TRBV12-3/TRBV12-4
clone size: many
J gene: TRBJ2-6

CDR3 DNA: TGTGCCAGCAGCTCCGGACCGGGCAGTCTAAGCGGCTACACCTTC
CDR3 protein: CASSSGPGSLSGYTF
D gene: -
V gene: TRBV7-2
clone size: -
J gene: TRBJ1-2

CDR3 DNA: TGTGCCATCAGGGGGACCTCCTACGAGCAGTACTTC
CDR3 protein: CAIRGTSYEQYF
D gene: TRBD1
V gene: TRBV24-1
clone size: -
J gene: TRBJ2-7

CDR3 DNA: TGTGCCAGCAGTTTATATCCGGGAGCCTCCTACGAGCAGTACTTC
CDR3 protein: CASSLYPGASYEQYF
D gene: -
V gene: TRBV27
clone size: few
J gene: TRBJ2-7

CDR3 DNA: TGTGCCAGCAGTCAACCTACAGGGGTTGGAGAGACCCAGTACTTC
CDR3 protein: CASSQPTGVGETQYF
D gene: TRBD1
V gene: TRBV2
clone size: many
J gene: TRBJ2-5

CDR3 DNA: TGCAGCGTTGGGACAGCAAGTGGCTACACCTTC
CDR3 protein: CSVGTASGYTF
D gene: -
V gene: TRBV29-1
clone size: -
J gene: TRBJ1-2

CDR3 DNA: TGTGCCAGCAGCGGGAACAGGGGGCGATACGAGCAGTACTTC
CDR3 protein: CASSGNRGRYEQYF
D gene: TRBD1
V gene: TRBV2
clone size: once
J gene: TRBJ2-7

CDR3 DNA: TGTGCCAGCAGCTTAGGGACTGCGGATACGCAGTATTTT
CDR3 protein: CASSLGTADTQYF
D gene: -
V gene: TRBV7-6
clone size: -
J gene: TRBJ2-3

CDR3 DNA: TGTGCCAGCAGCCAATTTATTAGCCTGTTAGGCGAGCAGTACTTC
CDR3 protein: CASSQFISLLGEQYF
D gene: -
V gene: TRBV3-1
clone size: many
J gene: TRBJ2-7

CDR3 DNA: TGTGCCAGCAGTTTGGGGATTTTAGCTGCTAACTATGGCTACACCTTC
CDR3 protein: CASSLGILAANYGYTF
D gene: -
V gene: TRBV12-3/TRBV12-4
clone size: many
J gene: TRBJ1-2

CDR3 DNA: TGCAGTGCTAGGGCTGCTAGCGGGAGTCAGTACCAAGAGACCCAGTACTTC
CDR3 protein: CSARAASGSQYQETQYF
D gene: TRBD2
V gene: TRBV20-1
clone size: -
J gene: TRBJ2-5

CDR3 DNA: TGCAGTGCTAGTCCGGGACAGTATAATTCACCCCTCCACTTT
CDR3 protein: CSASPGQYNSPLHF
D gene: TRBD1
V gene: TRBV20-1
clone size: -
J gene: TRBJ1-6

CDR3 DNA: TGTGCCAGCACCGGGACACCGAGAGAGCAGTACTTC
CDR3 protein: CASTGTPREQYF
D gene: -
V gene: TRBV2
clone size: medium-sized
J gene: TRBJ2-7

CDR3 DNA: TGCAGCGTTGTGGGTGAGCCGAACAGGCGGGACTTC
CDR3 protein: CSVVGEPNRRDF
D gene: -
V gene: TRBV29-1
clone size: -
J gene: TRBJ1-2

CDR3 DNA: TGTGCCATCAGTGAACCAGGGCAGAACACTGAAGCTTTCTTT
CDR3 protein: CAISEPGQNTEAFF
D gene: -
V gene: TRBV10-3
clone size: -
J gene: TRBJ1-1

CDR3 DNA: TGTGCCAGCAAGAAGCCGGGACTAGCGGGAGTGGGGAATGAGCAGTTCTTC
CDR3 protein: CASKKPGLAGVGNEQFF
D gene: TRBD2
V gene: TRBV11-1
clone size: -
J gene: TRBJ2-1

CDR3 DNA: TGTGCCAGCAGTGACGGTCAGGGAACGGGATCACCCCTCCACTTT
CDR3 protein: CASSDGQGTGSPLHF
D gene: -
V gene: TRBV2
clone size: -
J gene: TRBJ1-6

CDR3 DNA: TGCAGCGTTGTTCTTCCAAACTATGGCTACACCTTC
CDR3 protein: CSVVLPNYGYTF
D gene: -
V gene: TRBV29-1
clone size: -
J gene: TRBJ1-2

CDR3 DNA: TGTGCCAGCAGTGCGAGACAGGGCTATGGCTACACCTTC
CDR3 protein: CASSARQGYGYTF
D gene: TRBD1
V gene: TRBV2
clone size: -
J gene: TRBJ1-2

CDR3 DNA: TGCAACGTTGAAGTTGAAGAAATGAACACTGAAGCTTTCTTT
CDR3 protein: CNVEVEEMNTEAFF
D gene: -
V gene: TRBV29-1
clone size: -
J gene: TRBJ1-1

CDR3 DNA: TGTGCCATCAGTGAGACGCGGGGGGGTAGGGACAGTGAGCAGTTCTTC
CDR3 protein: CAISETRGGRDSEQFF
D gene: TRBD2
V gene: TRBV10-3
clone size: many
J gene: TRBJ2-1

CDR3 DNA: TGTGCCACCAGCGAAAAGCGGGAGAGCTCCTACAATGAGCAGTTCTTC
CDR3 protein: CATSEKRESSYNEQFF
D gene: TRBD2
V gene: TRBV15
clone size: -
J gene: TRBJ2-1

CDR3 DNA: TGTGCCAGCAGGCAATCAGGGGGGACCGGGGAGCTGTTTTTT
CDR3 protein: CASRQSGGTGELFF
D gene: -
V gene: TRBV2
clone size: many
J gene: TRBJ2-2

CDR3 DNA: TGTGCCAGTTCGACAGGGGAAGGCTACGAGCAGTACTTC
CDR3 protein: CASSTGEGYEQYF
D gene: TRBD1
V gene: TRBV19
clone size: -
J gene: TRBJ2-7